This T cell receptor (beta chain) was identified in a study of blood T cell repertoires in COVID-19. For the study at large: From T cells, B-cell-depleted T cells, or PBMCs came the material, which was cDNA or gDNA.

In the study's own analysis: Quantification of nucleated cells was approximated via reference gene primer amplification. Data came from immunoSEQ multiplex PCR; TCRdb stores just in-frame clones and leaves some out. For V, J and clone size, that table is used; D and trimming come from the DNA. The data show around 330,000 clones, about 91% seen once. Germline V gene data show CDR1 as SEHNR and CDR2 as FQNEAQ (reference sequence). V trimming: 2 bases; J trimming: 6 bases; junction bases outside the gene matches: 9. The CDR3 has 16 amino acids. Recovered Cohort 3 donors showed two negative PCRs, clearance, or symptom resolution.

This receptor was taken from a woman between 40 and 50 years old who had recovered from COVID-19. The chain combines TRBV7-9 with TRBJ2-3; 9 bases agree with TRBD2. The sample taken for sequencing was PBMCs or T cells enriched from blood (not recorded which). DNA of the CDR3: TGTGCCAGCAGCTTAACGTTAGCGGGGGCCCACGATACGCAGTATTTT. Its translation is CASSLTLAGAHDTQYF.